A single sample is the source of the 29 T cell receptor beta chains below, sequenced in a study of T-cell memory formation after mild COVID-19. TCRdb reprocessed the 5' RACE reads with MiXCR, giving one entry per CDR3 protein. The sample lists under 350,000 distinct CDR3 sequences, roughly 16% occurring once. The sequencing input was PBMCs or a T cell subset sorted from them (not recorded which). All receptors derive from a man aged 18 to 29 who had mild COVID-19 (a few samples of this study predate the infection). Cell type and time point are not known.

The rearrangement uses TRBV6-5 and TRBJ2-3; TRBD1 aligns across 8 bases. The junction had 6 bases not matched to a gene; V was cut back by 5 bases and J by 2 bases. The CDR3 consists of 15 residues. CDR1 is MNHEY, CDR2 SVGAGI, per germline. This CDR3 is CASSTQTGVTDTQYF. CDR3 nucleotide sequence: TGTGCCAGCAGTACTCAGACAGGGGTCACAGATACGCAGTATTTT.

This clonotype was recorded a few times. The genes are TRBV12-3 or TRBV12-4 and TRBJ1-1; perhaps TRBD1 as D (6 bases). The germline V and J ends were trimmed by 7 bases and 10 bases, with 19 bases remaining between them. This CDR3 contains 13 residues. CDR3 sequence reads: CASTLLGGLGAFF. In DNA, the CDR3 is TGTGCCAGCACTCTCCTGGGGGGGCTTGGAGCTTTCTTT.

The V call is TRBV7-3, the J call TRBJ2-6, with 8 bases that match TRBD2. V gave up 5 bases and J gave up 3 bases; unmatched junction bases: 0. The length of the CDR3 is 14 residues. Germline V gene data show CDR1 as SGHTA and CDR2 as FQGTGA. For the CDR3, the DNA is TGTGCCAGCAGCCTAGCGGGTGGGGCCAACGTCCTGACTTTC. This gives the protein CASSLAGGANVLTF.

This clonotype occurred a few times. The chain couples TRBV5-1 to TRBJ2-1, with TRBD1 identical over 7 bases. Unmatched junction bases numbered 6, after V lost 0 bases and J lost 3 bases. The CDR3 has 16 residues. Per the germline V gene, CDR1 is SGHRS and CDR2 is YFSETQ. CDR3 sequence: CASSLVGQGVYNEQFF. The CDR3 DNA follows: TGCGCCAGCAGCTTGGTCGGCCAGGGGGTCTACAATGAGCAGTTCTTC.

The rearrangement uses TRBV5-4 and TRBJ2-5, with unresolved D. The CDR3 consists of 15 residues. The V end lost 1 base, the J end lost 4 bases, and 14 bases lay between the germline ends. Looked up from germline, CDR1 is SGHNT and CDR2 is YYREEE (reference sequence). In DNA, the CDR3 is TGTGCCAGCAGCTTGAACGGCTTACCCGGAGAGACCCAGTACTTC. Translated, it gives CASSLNGLPGETQYF.

The DNA of the CDR3 is TGTGCCAGCAGCTTTCGGGGGAGGGGCCACACTGAAGCTTTCTTT. Amino acid sequence: CASSFRGRGHTEAFF. The chain is built from TRBV11-2 and TRBJ1-1; D may be TRBD1 (5 bases). The V end was cut by 3 bases, the J end by 3 bases, with 14 bases between. This CDR3 comprises 15 residues. In germline, CDR1 is SGHAT, CDR2 FQNNGV.

The gene calls are TRBV15 and TRBJ1-2; the match to TRBD1 covers 7 bases. CDR3 length: 15 amino acids. CDR1 and CDR2 from the germline V gene are LNHNV and YYDKDF (reference sequence). V was clipped by 5 bases and J by 4 bases; unmatched bases: 10. CDR3 DNA sequence: TGTGCCACCAGCTTGGGGACAGCCGAAGTCTATGGCTACACCTTC. Protein sequence: CATSLGTAEVYGYTF.

The rearrangement joins TRBV6-1 to TRBJ1-4, with 7 positions matching TRBD1. This CDR3 region has 14 residues. Germline trimming cut 7 bases from V and 8 bases from J; bases unmatched to any gene: 10. Germline CDR1 MNHNS, CDR2 SASEGT. The CDR3 spells CASTGDSRGEKLFF. CDR3 in DNA: TGTGCCAGCACTGGGGACAGTCGGGGGGAAAAACTGTTTTTT.

Only a few counts were recorded for this clonotype. V is TRBV5-5 and J is TRBJ2-7; 9 nucleotides agree with TRBD1. J lost 6 bases, V lost 0 bases, and 4 bases had no gene match. The CDR3 length is 14 residues. The germline V gene has CDR1 SGHKS and CDR2 YYEKEE (reference sequence). This CDR3 is CASSLGTGVSEQYF. CDR3 DNA sequence: TGTGCCAGCAGCTTGGGGACAGGGGTCTCCGAGCAGTACTTC.

This clonotype was observed at least ten times. The chain has TRBV11-2 and TRBJ2-1, with D perhaps matching TRBD2 (6 bases). Germline V gene lookup returns CDR1 SGHAT and CDR2 FQNNGV. Trimming removed 4 bases from V and 0 bases from J, with 13 bases in between. CDR3 length: 16 amino acids. CDR3 sequence reads: CASSSGTHLSYNEQFF. CDR3 nucleotides: TGTGCCAGCAGCTCCGGGACTCACCTCTCCTACAATGAGCAGTTCTTC.

The chain uses TRBV29-1 and TRBJ2-1, with 7 bases aligning to TRBD1. Germline CDR1 is SQVTM and CDR2 is ANQGSEA. There are 11 residues in the CDR3. The CDR3 DNA is TGCAGACGGGACAGAGACAATGAGCAGTTCTTC. It specifies CRRDRDNEQFF.

The chain is built from TRBV29-1 and TRBJ2-2, with D possibly matching TRBD1 (5 bases). CDR1 and CDR2 (germline): SQVTM, ANQGSEA. Trimming left V 2 bases short and J 1 base short, with 11 bases between. The CDR3 has 15 residues. The CDR3 spells CSVEIQGWNTGELFF. The CDR3, as DNA: TGCAGCGTTGAAATCCAGGGATGGAACACCGGGGAGCTGTTTTTT.

In this sample, this clonotype turned up a few times. This chain joins TRBV20-1 and TRBJ2-2; unclear D gene. This CDR3 is built from 13 residues. Looked up from germline, CDR1 is DFQATT and CDR2 is SNEGSKA (reference sequence). The V and J ends lost 2 bases and 6 bases respectively, with 10 bases between them. The CDR3: CSARKMVSGELFF. As DNA, the CDR3 is TGCAGTGCTAGAAAAATGGTTTCCGGGGAGCTGTTTTTT.

The rearrangement links TRBV20-1 to TRBJ2-7; D is uncertain. The CDR3 covers 11 residues. V lost 3 bases and J lost 4, with 7 bases in between. The germline CDR1 and CDR2 sequences are DFQATT and SNEGSKA (reference sequence). CDR3 region: CSASPEYEQYF. The CDR3 bases are TGCAGTGCTAGCCCCGAATACGAGCAGTACTTC.

V gene TRBV7-9 combines with J gene TRBJ2-6; 7 nucleotides match TRBD1. Germline CDR1 SEHNR, CDR2 FQNEAQ (reference sequence). This CDR3 region has 17 residues. V shed 1 base and J 3 bases; nucleotides not matched to a gene: 6. The DNA for the CDR3 is TGTGCCAGCAGCTTAGTAGGGGGCGCGGTTGGGGCCAACGTCCTGACTTTC. Translation gives CASSLVGGAVGANVLTF.

This clonotype was seen only a few times. This chain links TRBV4-3 with TRBJ1-2, with unresolved D. V dropped 0 bases and J dropped 8 bases, with 25 bases sitting between them. Germline V gives CDR1 LGHNA, CDR2 YSLEER. CDR3 length equals 18 residues. The CDR3 loop is CASSQDLGRAASGEGYTF. In nucleotides, the CDR3 is TGCGCCAGCAGCCAAGATTTAGGTAGGGCTGCCTCAGGAGAAGGCTACACCTTC.

The J gene is TRBJ1-2, the V gene TRBV28; D call uncertain. In germline, CDR1 is MDHEN, CDR2 SYDVKM. Trimming removed 5 bases at V and 4 bases at J, with 11 bases between. The CDR3 runs 13 residues. CDR3 amino acids: CASSLPRGYGYTF. In DNA form, the CDR3 reads TGTGCCAGCAGTCTCCCCCGAGGCTATGGCTACACCTTC.

This clonotype appeared a few times. The chain links TRBV12-3 or TRBV12-4 to TRBJ1-2; D gene ambiguous. The CDR3 is 12 residues long. Trimming stripped 8 bases from V and 1 base from J, with 8 bases between. The DNA of the CDR3 is TGTGCCAGCGGCAGGAATAACTATGGCTACACCTTC. This sequence encodes CASGRNNYGYTF.

In this sample, this clonotype turned up a few times. This chain connects TRBV11-2 to TRBJ2-6, with D possibly matching TRBD1 (5 bases). CDR1 is SGHAT, CDR2 FQNNGV, per germline. Between the trimmed V and J ends, which lost 2 bases and 4 bases, there was a span of 9 bases. CDR3 size: 15 residues. The CDR3 reads CASSLSGAGANVLTF. In DNA form, the CDR3 reads TGTGCCAGCAGCTTATCTGGGGCAGGGGCCAACGTCCTGACTTTC.

Ten or more counts support this clonotype. The CDR3 DNA is TGTGCCAGCAGCCAGTCCCCGACCGGGACAGGGAAAGAAAAACTGTTTTTT. This encodes CASSQSPTGTGKEKLFF. The V gene is TRBV4-2, the J gene TRBJ1-4; 9 bases line up with TRBD1. V gave up 3 bases and J gave up 8 bases; unmatched junction bases: 13. CDR1 LGHNA and CDR2 YNFKEQ come from the germline V gene. This CDR3 is built from 17 residues.

The genes are TRBV28 and TRBJ1-2, with 7 bases aligning to TRBD1. Germline V CDR1 and CDR2: MDHEN, SYDVKM. The CDR3 runs 14 residues. V trimming: 7 bases; J trimming: 5 bases; junction bases outside the gene matches: 10. Here the CDR3 reads CASISPRQGYGYTF. The DNA of the CDR3 is TGTGCCAGCATCTCGCCGAGACAGGGTTATGGCTACACCTTC.

This clonotype was observed a handful of times. V and J are TRBV20-1 and TRBJ2-7; the D is unclear. The CDR3 length is 10 residues. V gave up 5 bases and J gave up 6 bases, with 8 bases separating them. CDR1 and CDR2 from the germline V gene are DFQATT and SNEGSKA (reference sequence). The CDR3 sequence: CSAEVFEQYV. As DNA, the CDR3 is TGCAGTGCTGAGGTGTTCGAGCAGTACGTC.

This clonotype was counted only a few times. This chain links TRBV27 with TRBJ2-1, with 7 bases fitting TRBD2. The trim removed 9 bases at V and 2 bases at J, leaving 7 bases unmatched. Per germline, CDR1 MNHEY and CDR2 SMNVEV (reference sequence). CDR3 length: 14 residues. The CDR3: CASLSGGPYNEQFF. The CDR3 DNA follows: TGTGCCAGTTTATCGGGGGGACCCTACAATGAGCAGTTCTTC.

The chain recombines TRBV2 with TRBJ1-2; D unresolved. The CDR3 length is 14 residues. Per germline, CDR1 SNHLY and CDR2 FYNNEI. V gave up 8 bases and J gave up 1 base, with 14 bases separating them. The CDR3 is CASLRQGGNYGYTF. The DNA for the CDR3 is TGTGCCAGCCTGAGACAAGGCGGTAACTATGGCTACACCTTC.

This clonotype was found a few times. The chain uses TRBV15 and TRBJ2-3; 7 bases are a match to TRBD2. The junction had 1 base not matched to a gene; V was cut back by 5 bases and J by 2 bases. This CDR3 is built from 13 residues. CDR1 and CDR2 from the germline V gene are LNHNV and YYDKDF (reference sequence). The DNA of the CDR3 is TGTGCCACCAGCGGGGGGGACACAGATACGCAGTATTTT. Its protein is CATSGGDTDTQYF.

V and J are TRBV29-1 and TRBJ1-1, with TRBD1 as a possible D gene (6 bases). V dropped 6 bases and J dropped 4 bases, with 15 bases sitting between them. Germline CDR1 is SQVTM and CDR2 is ANQGSEA. The CDR3 sequence is 13 residues long. The CDR3 sequence: CSVPGTSGTEAFF. The CDR3, as DNA: TGCAGCGTACCCGGGACATCGGGCACTGAAGCTTTCTTT. The full variable domain, its missing parts supplied by reference TRBV29-1 and TRBJ1-1, is SAVISQKPSRDICQRGTSLTIQCQVDSQVTMMFWYRQQPGQSLTLIATANQGSEATYESGFVIDKFPISRPNLTFSTLTVSNMSPEDSSIYLCSVPGTSGTEAFFGQGTRLTVV.

The chain recombines TRBV10-3 with TRBJ1-2; TRBD1 matches 12 bases. This CDR3 has 15 residues. V lost 3 bases, J lost 4 bases, and 3 bases stayed unmatched. Germline CDR1 and CDR2: ENHRY and SYGVKD. This chain's CDR3 is CAISDGTGGLYGYTF. In DNA form, the CDR3 reads TGTGCCATCAGTGATGGGACAGGGGGCCTCTATGGCTACACCTTC.

This clonotype has a count of ten or more. J is TRBJ1-5 and V is TRBV11-2, with D hard to call. The CDR3 runs to 13 residues. The V end was cut by 5 bases, the J end by 4 bases, with 9 bases between. Germline CDR1 reads SGHAT; CDR2 reads FQNNGV. The CDR3 reads CASSREENQPQHF. The CDR3 bases are TGTGCCAGCAGCCGTGAGGAGAATCAGCCCCAGCATTTT.

The V and J genes are TRBV18 and TRBJ2-5, with TRBD1 as a possible D gene (6 bases). The V gene lost 5 bases and the J gene lost 3 bases, with 16 bases spanning the gap. This CDR3 has 15 residues. Per the germline V gene, CDR1 is KGHSH and CDR2 is LQKENI. The CDR3 DNA reads TGTGCCAGCTCAGGCGAGGGGGTCTGGGAAGAGACCCAGTACTTC. Amino acids: CASSGEGVWEETQYF.